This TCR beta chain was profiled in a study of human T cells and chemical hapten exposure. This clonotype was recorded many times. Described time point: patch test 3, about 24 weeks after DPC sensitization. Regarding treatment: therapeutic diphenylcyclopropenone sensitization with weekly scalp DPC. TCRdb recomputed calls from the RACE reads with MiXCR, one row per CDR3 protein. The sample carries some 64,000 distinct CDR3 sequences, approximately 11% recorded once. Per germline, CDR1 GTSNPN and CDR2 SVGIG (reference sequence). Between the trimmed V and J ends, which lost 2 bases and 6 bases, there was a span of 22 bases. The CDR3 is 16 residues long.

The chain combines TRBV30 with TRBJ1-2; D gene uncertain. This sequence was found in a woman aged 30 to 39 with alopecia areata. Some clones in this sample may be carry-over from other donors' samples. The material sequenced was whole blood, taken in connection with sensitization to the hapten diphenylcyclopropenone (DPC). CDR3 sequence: CAWSSKTATGFDGYTF. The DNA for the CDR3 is TGTGCCTGGAGTTCAAAAACAGCCACCGGTTTTGATGGCTACACCTTC.